Listed here are 8 T cell receptor beta chains from one sample, sequenced in a study of cytomegalovirus exposure and HLA in healthy donors. In the PCR, 60 Vbeta and 13 Jbeta primers were used. Method: immunoSEQ multiplex PCR; TCRdb's copy keeps in-frame clones and lacks some. Among under 150,000 clones listed, roughly four fifths were seen once. Sequencing was performed on PBMCs. Source of these receptors: a young man in good health and CMV-seropositive.

The V and J genes are TRBV4-1 and TRBJ1-1; 7 bases agree with TRBD1. The CDR3 totals 14 residues. With V trimmed by 2 bases and J by 11 bases, 11 bases remained unmatched. Germline CDR1 is MGHRA and CDR2 is YSYEKL. This CDR3 reads CASSQPSGQSGAFF. The DNA of the CDR3 is TGCGCCAGCAGCCAACCCTCGGGACAGTCAGGGGCTTTCTTT.

The chain couples TRBV18 to TRBJ2-7; D perhaps matches TRBD2 (7 bases). Germline CDR1 is KGHSH and CDR2 is LQKENI. With 6 bases removed from V and 5 bases from J, the gap between germline ends came to 14 bases. The CDR3 covers 13 residues. The CDR3 DNA is TGTGCCAGCTCTCCCCGGGGGGCGGACGAGCAGTACTTC. Its translation: CASSPRGADEQYF.

The genes are TRBV2 and TRBJ2-3; weak D call: TRBD2 (5 bases). Germline V lookup: CDR1 SNHLY, CDR2 FYNNEI. The CDR3 spans 15 residues. With 6 bases removed from V and 0 bases from J, the gap between germline ends came to 13 bases. The CDR3 is CASRASGLSTDTQYF. The CDR3 DNA sequence: TGTGCCAGCAGGGCCAGCGGACTGAGCACAGATACGCAGTATTTT.

The chain carries TRBV5-4 and TRBJ1-4, with D possibly TRBD1 on 5 matching bases. The CDR3 contains 17 residues. Trimming removed 2 bases from V and 0 bases from J, with 14 bases in between. From germline, CDR1 is SGHNT and CDR2 YYREEE (reference sequence). The CDR3 sequence is CASSFLGVGATNEKLFF. The CDR3 DNA reads TGTGCCAGCAGCTTCCTAGGGGTAGGAGCAACTAATGAAAAACTGTTTTTT.

V is TRBV9 and J is TRBJ1-5; possible D gene TRBD1, 5 bases. The germline V gene encodes CDR1 SGDLS and CDR2 YYNGEE. The CDR3 is made up of 15 amino acids. V lost 4 bases, J lost 7 bases, and 18 bases lay in between. The CDR3 DNA is TGTGCCAGCAGCTTCGATTCAGGGATGGAACAGCCCCAGCATTTT. This encodes CASSFDSGMEQPQHF.

Only a few counts were recorded for this clone. The chain combines TRBV7-9 with TRBJ1-4, with TRBD1 as a possible D gene (6 bases). Trimming pared 6 bases from V and 8 bases from J, leaving 16 bases between. Per germline, CDR1 SEHNR and CDR2 FQNEAQ (reference sequence). The CDR3 loop spans 14 amino acids. CDR3 sequence: CASRSGGAEEKLFF. CDR3 nucleotides: TGTGCCAGCAGATCCGGGGGGGCGGAGGAAAAACTGTTTTTT.

J is TRBJ1-3 and V is TRBV5-1; the D gene is possibly TRBD1 (5 bases). Between the trimmed V and J ends, which lost 5 bases and 0 bases, there was a span of 12 bases. The V gene's germline CDR1 is SGHRS and CDR2 YFSETQ. The CDR3 length is 15 residues. Here the CDR3 DNA reads TGCGCCAGCAGGGGGGGGACCACCTCTGGAAACACCATATATTTT. Its translation is CASRGGTTSGNTIYF.

CDR3 sequence: CASSKRQTSGSTDTQYF. In nucleotides, the CDR3 is TGTGCCAGCAGCAAACGACAGACTAGCGGATCTACAGATACGCAGTATTTT. V is TRBV7-8 and J is TRBJ2-3; TRBD2 aligns across 9 bases. The germline V gene has CDR1 SGHVS and CDR2 FQNEAQ. The CDR3 contains 17 residues. The V gene end was trimmed by 5 bases and the J gene end by 3 bases; junction bases not matched to a gene: 12.